The T cell receptor beta chain under discussion was sequenced for a study of monozygotic twins with inflammatory bowel disease. Overall study results and limits: A reduction in TCRbeta diversity (inverse Simpson) was seen in IBD patients relative to healthy co-twins. Researchers reported no repertoire similarity difference between concordant and discordant twins, possibly from limited power. T cell subtypes were not distinguishable in this analysis.

As concerns this clonotype: Its specificity is not known.

Reanalyzing the 5' RACE reads, TCRdb keeps one entry per CDR3 protein, without DNA. The sample has roughly 170,000 distinct CDR3 sequences. The germline gives CDR1 SQVTM, CDR2 ANQGSEA. The CDR3 is 15 amino acids. This sequence was found in a human donor with ulcerative colitis or Crohn's disease, or a healthy co-twin of an affected twin (not recorded which). The sample consisted of blood. The J gene is TRBJ2-5, the V gene TRBV29-1; TCRdb picks TRBD2, but there is no DNA to check that call. The CDR3: CSVEGWGLAPETQYF.